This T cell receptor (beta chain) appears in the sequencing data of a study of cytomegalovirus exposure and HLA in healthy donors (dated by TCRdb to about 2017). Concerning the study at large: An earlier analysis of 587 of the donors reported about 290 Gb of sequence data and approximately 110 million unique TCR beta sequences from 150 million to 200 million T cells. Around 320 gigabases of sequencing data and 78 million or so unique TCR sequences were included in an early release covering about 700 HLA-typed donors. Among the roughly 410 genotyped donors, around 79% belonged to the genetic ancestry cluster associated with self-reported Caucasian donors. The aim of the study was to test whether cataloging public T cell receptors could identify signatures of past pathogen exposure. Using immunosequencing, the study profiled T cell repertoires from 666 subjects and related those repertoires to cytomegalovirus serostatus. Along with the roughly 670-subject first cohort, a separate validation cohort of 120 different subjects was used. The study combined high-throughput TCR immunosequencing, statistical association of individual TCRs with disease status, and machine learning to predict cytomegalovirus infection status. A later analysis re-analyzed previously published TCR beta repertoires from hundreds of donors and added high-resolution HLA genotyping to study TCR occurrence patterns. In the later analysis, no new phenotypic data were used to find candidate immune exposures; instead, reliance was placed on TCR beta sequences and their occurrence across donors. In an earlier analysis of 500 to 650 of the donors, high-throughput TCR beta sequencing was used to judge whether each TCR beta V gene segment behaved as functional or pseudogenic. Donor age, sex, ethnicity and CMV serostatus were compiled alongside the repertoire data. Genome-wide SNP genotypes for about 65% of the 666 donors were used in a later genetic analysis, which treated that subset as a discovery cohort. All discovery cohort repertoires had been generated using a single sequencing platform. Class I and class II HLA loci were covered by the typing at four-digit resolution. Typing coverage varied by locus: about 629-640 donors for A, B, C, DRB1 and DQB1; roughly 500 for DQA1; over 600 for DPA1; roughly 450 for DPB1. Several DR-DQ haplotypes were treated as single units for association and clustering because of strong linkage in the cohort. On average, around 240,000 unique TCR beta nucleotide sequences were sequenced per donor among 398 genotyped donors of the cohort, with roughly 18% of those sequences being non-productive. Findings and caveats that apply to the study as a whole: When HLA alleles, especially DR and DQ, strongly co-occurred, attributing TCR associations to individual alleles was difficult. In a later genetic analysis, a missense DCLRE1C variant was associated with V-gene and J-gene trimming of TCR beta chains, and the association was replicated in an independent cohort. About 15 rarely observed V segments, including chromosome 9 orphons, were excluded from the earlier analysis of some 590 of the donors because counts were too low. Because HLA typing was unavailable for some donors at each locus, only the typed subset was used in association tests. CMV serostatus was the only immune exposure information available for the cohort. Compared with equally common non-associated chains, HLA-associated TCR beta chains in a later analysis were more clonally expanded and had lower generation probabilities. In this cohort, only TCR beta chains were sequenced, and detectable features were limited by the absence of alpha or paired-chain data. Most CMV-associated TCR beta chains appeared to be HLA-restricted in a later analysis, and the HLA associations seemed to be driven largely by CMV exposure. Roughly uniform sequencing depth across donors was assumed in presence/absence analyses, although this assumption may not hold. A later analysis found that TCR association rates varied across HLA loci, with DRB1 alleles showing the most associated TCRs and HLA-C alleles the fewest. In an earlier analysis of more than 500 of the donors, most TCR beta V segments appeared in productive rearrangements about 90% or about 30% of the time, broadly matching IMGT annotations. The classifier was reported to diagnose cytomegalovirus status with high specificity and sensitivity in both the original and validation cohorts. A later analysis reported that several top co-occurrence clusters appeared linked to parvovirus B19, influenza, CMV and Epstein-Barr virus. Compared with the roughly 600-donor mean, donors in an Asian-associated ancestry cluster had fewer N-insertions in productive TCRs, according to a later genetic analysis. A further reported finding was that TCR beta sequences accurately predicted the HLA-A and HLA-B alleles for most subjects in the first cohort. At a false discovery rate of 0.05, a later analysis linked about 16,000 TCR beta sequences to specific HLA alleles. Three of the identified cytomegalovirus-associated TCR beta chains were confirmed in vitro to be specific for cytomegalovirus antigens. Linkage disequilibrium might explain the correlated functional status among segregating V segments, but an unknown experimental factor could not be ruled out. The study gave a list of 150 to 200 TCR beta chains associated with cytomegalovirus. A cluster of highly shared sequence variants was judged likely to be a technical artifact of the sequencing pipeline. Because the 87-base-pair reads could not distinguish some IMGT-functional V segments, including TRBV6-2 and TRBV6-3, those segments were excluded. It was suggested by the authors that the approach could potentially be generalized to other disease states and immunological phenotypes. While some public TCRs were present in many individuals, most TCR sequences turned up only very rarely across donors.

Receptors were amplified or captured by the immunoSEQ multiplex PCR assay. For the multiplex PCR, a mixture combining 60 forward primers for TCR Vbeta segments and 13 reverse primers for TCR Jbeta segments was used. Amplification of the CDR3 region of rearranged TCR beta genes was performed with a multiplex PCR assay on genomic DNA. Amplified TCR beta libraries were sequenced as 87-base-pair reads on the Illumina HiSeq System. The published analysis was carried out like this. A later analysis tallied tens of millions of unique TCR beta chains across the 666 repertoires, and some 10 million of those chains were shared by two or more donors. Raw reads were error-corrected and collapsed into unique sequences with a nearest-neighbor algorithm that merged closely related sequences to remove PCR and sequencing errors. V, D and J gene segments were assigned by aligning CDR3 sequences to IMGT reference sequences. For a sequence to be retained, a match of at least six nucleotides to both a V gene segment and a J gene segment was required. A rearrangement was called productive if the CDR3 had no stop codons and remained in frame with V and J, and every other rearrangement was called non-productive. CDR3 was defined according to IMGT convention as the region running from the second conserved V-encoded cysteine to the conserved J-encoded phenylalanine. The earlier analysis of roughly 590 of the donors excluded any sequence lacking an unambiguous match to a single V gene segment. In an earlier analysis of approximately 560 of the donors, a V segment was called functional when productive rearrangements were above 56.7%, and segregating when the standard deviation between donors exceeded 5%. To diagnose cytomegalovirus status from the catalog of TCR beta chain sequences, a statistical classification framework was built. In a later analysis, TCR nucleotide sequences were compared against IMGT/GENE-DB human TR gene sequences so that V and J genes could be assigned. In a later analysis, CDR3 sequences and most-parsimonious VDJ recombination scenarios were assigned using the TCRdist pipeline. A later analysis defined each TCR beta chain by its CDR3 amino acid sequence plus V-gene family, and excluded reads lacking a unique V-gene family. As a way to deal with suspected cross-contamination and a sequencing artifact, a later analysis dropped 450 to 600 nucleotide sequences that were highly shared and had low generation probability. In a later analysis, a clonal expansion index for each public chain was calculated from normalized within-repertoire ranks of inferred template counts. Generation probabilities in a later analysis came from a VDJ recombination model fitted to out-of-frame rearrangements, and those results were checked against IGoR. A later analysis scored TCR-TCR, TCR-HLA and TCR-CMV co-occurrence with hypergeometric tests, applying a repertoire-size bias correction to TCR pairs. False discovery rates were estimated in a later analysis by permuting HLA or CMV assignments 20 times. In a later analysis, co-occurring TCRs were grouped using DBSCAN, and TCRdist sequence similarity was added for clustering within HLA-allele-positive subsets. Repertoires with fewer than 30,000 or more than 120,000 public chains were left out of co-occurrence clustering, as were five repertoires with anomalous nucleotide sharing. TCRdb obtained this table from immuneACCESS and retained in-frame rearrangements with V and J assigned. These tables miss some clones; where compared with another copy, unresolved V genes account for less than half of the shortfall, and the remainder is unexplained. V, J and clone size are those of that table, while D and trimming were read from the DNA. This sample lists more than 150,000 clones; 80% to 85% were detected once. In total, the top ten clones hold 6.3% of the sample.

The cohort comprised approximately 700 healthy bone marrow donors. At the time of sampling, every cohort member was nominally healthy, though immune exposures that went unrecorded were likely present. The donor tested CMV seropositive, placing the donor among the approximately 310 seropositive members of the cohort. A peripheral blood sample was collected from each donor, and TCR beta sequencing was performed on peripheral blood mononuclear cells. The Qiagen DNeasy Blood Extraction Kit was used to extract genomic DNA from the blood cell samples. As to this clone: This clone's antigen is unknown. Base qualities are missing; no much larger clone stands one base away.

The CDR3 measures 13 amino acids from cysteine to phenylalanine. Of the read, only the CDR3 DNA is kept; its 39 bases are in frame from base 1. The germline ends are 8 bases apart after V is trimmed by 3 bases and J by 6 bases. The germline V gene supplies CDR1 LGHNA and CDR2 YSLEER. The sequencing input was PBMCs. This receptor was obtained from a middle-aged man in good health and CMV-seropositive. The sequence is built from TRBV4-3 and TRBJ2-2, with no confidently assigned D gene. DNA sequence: TGCGCCAGCAGCCAGAGCGTAGCCGGGGAGCTGTTTTTT. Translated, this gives CASSQSVAGELFF.